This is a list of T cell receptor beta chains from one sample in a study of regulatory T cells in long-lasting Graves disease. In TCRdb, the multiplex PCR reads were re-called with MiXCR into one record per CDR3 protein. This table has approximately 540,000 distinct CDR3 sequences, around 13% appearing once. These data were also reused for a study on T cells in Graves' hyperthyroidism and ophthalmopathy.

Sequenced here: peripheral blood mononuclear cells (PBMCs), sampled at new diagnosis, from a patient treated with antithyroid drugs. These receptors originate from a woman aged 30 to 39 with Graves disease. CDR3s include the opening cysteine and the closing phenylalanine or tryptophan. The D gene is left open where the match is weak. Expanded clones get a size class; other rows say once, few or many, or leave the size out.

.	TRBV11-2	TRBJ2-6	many	CASSSNPGSVLTF	TGTGCCAGCAGCTCAAACCCCGGTAGCGTCCTGACTTTC
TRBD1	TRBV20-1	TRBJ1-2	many	CSATRTGEYGYTF	TGCAGTGCTACGCGGACAGGGGAGTATGGCTACACCTTC
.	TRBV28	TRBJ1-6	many	CASSLYKGNPLYNSPLHF	TGTGCCAGCAGTTTATACAAAGGGAACCCTCTTTATAATTCACCCCTCCACTTT
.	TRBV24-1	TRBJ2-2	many	CATSGSLPTGELFF	TGTGCCACCAGTGGATCGCTACCCACCGGGGAGCTGTTTTTT
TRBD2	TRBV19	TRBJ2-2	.	CASRGLAGSSRELFF	TGTGCCAGCCGAGGACTAGCGGGGTCGAGCCGGGAGCTGTTTTTT
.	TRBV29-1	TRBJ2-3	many	CSAREGASTDTQYF	TGCAGCGCTAGAGAGGGTGCTAGCACAGATACGCAGTATTTT
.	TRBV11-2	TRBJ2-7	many	CASSSETSNEQYF	TGTGCCAGCAGCTCGGAGACTTCGAACGAGCAGTACTTC
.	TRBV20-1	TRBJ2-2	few	CSASRAVAETGELFF	TGCAGTGCTAGTCGGGCGGTAGCGGAAACCGGGGAGCTGTTTTTT
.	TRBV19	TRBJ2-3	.	CAVGRSGTQYF	TGTGCCGTGGGGCGGAGTGGTACGCAGTATTTT
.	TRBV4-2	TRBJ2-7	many	CASSQDNRGPYEQYF	TGTGCCAGCAGCCAAGATAACCGGGGGCCCTACGAGCAGTACTTC
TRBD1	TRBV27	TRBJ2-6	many	CASSPNTGAPTGANVLTF	TGTGCCAGCAGCCCGAATACAGGGGCCCCCACTGGGGCCAACGTCCTGACTTTC
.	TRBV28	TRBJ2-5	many	CASSPIGVRGHQETQYF	TGTGCCAGCAGTCCAATTGGGGTCAGGGGTCATCAAGAGACCCAGTACTTC
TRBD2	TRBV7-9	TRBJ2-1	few	CASSLAGTSRGNEQFF	TGTGCCAGCAGCTTAGCGGGGACTAGCAGAGGGAATGAGCAGTTCTTC
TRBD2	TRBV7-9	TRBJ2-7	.	CASSRGTGGKLYEQYF	TGTGCCAGCAGCCGCGGTACGGGGGGTAAGCTTTACGAGCAGTACTTC
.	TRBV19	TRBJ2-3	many	CASSSPGETDTQYF	TGTGCCAGTAGTTCCCCGGGAGAAACAGATACGCAGTATTTT
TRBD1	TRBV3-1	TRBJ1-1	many	CASSQVRDRAFF	TGTGCCAGCAGCCAAGTCCGGGACAGGGCTTTCTTT
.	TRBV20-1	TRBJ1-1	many	CSATEYTEAFF	TGCAGTGCTACGGAGTACACTGAAGCTTTCTTT
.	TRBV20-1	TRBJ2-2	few	CSARIGGQAGELFF	TGCAGTGCTAGAATAGGGGGGCAAGCCGGGGAGCTGTTTTTT
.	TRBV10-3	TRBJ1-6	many	CAISAGPQGGFGSPLHF	TGTGCCATCAGTGCCGGCCCACAGGGAGGATTTGGTTCACCCCTCCACTTT
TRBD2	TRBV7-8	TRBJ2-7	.	CASMLASGREQYF	TGTGCCAGCATGCTCGCTAGCGGGCGAGAGCAGTACTTC
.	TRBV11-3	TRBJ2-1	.	CASSLGGGLASPNEQFF	TGTGCCAGCAGCTTAGGGGGCGGTCTAGCCAGCCCCAATGAGCAGTTCTTC
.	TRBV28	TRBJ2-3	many	CASSFTLGASTDTQYF	TGTGCCAGCAGTTTTACCTTGGGCGCCAGCACAGATACGCAGTATTTT
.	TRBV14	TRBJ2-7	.	CASSSRWRHYEQYF	TGTGCCAGCAGCTCAAGATGGCGGCACTACGAGCAGTACTTC
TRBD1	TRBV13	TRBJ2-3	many	CASSLTGSPDTQYF	TGTGCCAGCAGCTTGACAGGGTCCCCGGATACGCAGTATTTT
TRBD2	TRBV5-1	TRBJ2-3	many	CASSALAGASSTDTQYF	TGCGCCAGCTCAGCCCTAGCGGGGGCCTCTAGCACAGATACGCAGTATTTT
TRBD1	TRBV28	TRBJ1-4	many	CASSLGTVATNEKLFF	TGTGCCAGCAGTCTCGGGACAGTTGCAACTAATGAAAAACTGTTTTTT
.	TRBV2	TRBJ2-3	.	CASRGGLSTDTQYF	TGTGCCAGCAGGGGGGGACTCAGCACAGATACGCAGTATTTT
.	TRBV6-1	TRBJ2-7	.	CASTHEGSHSYEQYF	TGTGCCAGCACCCACGAGGGGTCCCACTCCTACGAGCAGTACTTC
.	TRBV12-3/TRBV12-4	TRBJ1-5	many	CASSFVGTGSNQPQHF	TGTGCCAGCAGTTTTGTTGGGACTGGGAGCAATCAGCCCCAGCATTTT
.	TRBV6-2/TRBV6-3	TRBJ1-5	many	CASSLRGQPQHF	TGTGCCAGCAGCTTACGGGGTCAGCCCCAGCATTTT
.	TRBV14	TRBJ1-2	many	CASSDEGAGYGYTF	TGTGCCAGCAGCGACGAAGGGGCAGGCTATGGCTACACCTTC
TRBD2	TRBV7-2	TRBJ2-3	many	CASRIGGDTQYF	TGTGCCAGCAGGATCGGGGGGGATACGCAGTATTTT
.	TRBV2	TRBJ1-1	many	CASSSIPNTEAFF	TGTGCCAGCAGCTCAATACCGAACACTGAAGCTTTCTTT
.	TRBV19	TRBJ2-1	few	CASSGNRPHNEQFF	TGTGCCAGTAGTGGGAACAGGCCCCACAATGAGCAGTTCTTC
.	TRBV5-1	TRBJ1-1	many	CASSLVAGATEAFF	TGCGCCAGCAGCTTGGTAGCAGGAGCTACCGAAGCTTTCTTT
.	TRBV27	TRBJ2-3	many	CASSLYGVRGTDTQYF	TGTGCCAGCAGTTTATATGGGGTTCGGGGCACAGATACGCAGTATTTT
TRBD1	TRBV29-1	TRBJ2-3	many	CSTRGQGLYF	TGCAGCACCCGGGGACAGGGTTTGTATTTT
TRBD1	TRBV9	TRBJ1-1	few	CASSADSGGLTEAFF	TGTGCCAGCAGCGCAGACTCAGGGGGGCTCACTGAAGCTTTCTTT
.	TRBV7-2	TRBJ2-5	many	CASSSGRGARQETQYF	TGTGCCAGCAGCTCAGGCAGGGGAGCGAGGCAAGAGACCCAGTACTTC
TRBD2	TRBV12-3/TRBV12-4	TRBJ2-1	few	CASTTGTSIFYEQFF	TGTGCCAGCACCACTGGGACTAGTATTTTTTATGAGCAGTTCTTC
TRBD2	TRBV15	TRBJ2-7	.	CATSRDGASGRYEQHF	TGTGCCACCAGCAGAGATGGGGCTAGCGGGAGATACGAGCAGCACTTC
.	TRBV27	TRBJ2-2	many	CASSLRRVNTGELFF	TGTGCCAGCAGTTTGCGCAGGGTTAACACCGGGGAGCTGTTTTTT